A single sample is the source of the 22 T cell receptor beta chains below, sequenced in a study of blood T cell repertoires in COVID-19. Here immunoSEQ multiplex PCR was the method, and the copy in TCRdb shows in-frame clones only, minus some. The sample consists of some 200,000 clones, nearly 90% of them appearing once. The sequenced sample was peripheral blood. Receptors were obtained from a man aged 55 to 69 with active or convalescent COVID-19.

The chain joins TRBV2 to TRBJ2-7; D perhaps matches TRBD1 (5 bases). CDR3 length equals 13 residues. Between the trimmed V and J ends, which lost 4 bases and 2 bases, there was a span of 9 bases. The germline gives CDR1 SNHLY, CDR2 FYNNEI. The CDR3 DNA reads TGTGCCAGCAGTGTGGACACTACCTACGAGCAGTACTTC. Amino acid sequence: CASSVDTTYEQYF.

J is TRBJ1-3 and V is TRBV29-1; perhaps TRBD1 as D (5 bases). The V and J ends lost 4 bases and 2 bases respectively, with 12 bases between them. CDR3 size: 14 residues. Per the germline V gene, CDR1 is SQVTM and CDR2 is ANQGSEA. The CDR3 is CSVGGAGTGNTIYF. In DNA, the CDR3 is TGCAGCGTTGGCGGGGCGGGAACTGGAAACACCATATATTTT. The whole variable domain, filled in from reference TRBV29-1 and TRBJ1-3, reads SAVISQKPSRDICQRGTSLTIQCQVDSQVTMMFWYRQQPGQSLTLIATANQGSEATYESGFVIDKFPISRPNLTFSTLTVSNMSPEDSSIYLCSVGGAGTGNTIYFGEGSWLTVV.

In regard to this clone: This CDR3 is also generated by other DNA sequences in the sample. The chain links TRBV25-1 to TRBJ1-1; 7 bases are shared with TRBD1. The germline gives CDR1 MGHDK, CDR2 SYGVNS. V lost 4 bases and J lost 7; bases outside the gene matches: 0. The CDR3 totals 11 residues. This CDR3 reads CASSGQGEAFF. The CDR3 nucleotides are TGTGCCAGCAGTGGACAGGGTGAAGCTTTCTTT.

The genes are TRBV5-1 and TRBJ1-1; D ambiguous. Germline V gene data show CDR1 as SGHRS and CDR2 as YFSETQ. The ends were cut back, 0 bases at V and 3 bases at J, with 9 bases in the middle. There are 14 residues in the CDR3. Here the CDR3 reads CASSLGLVDTEAFF. The CDR3 DNA sequence: TGCGCCAGCAGCTTGGGTTTGGTAGACACTGAAGCTTTCTTT. Full variable domain (remainder filled in from reference TRBV5-1 and TRBJ1-1): KAGVTQTPRYLIKTRGQQVTLSCSPISGHRSVSWYQQTPGQGLQFLFEYFSETQRNKGNFPGRFSGRQFSNSRSEMNVSTLELGDSALYLCASSLGLVDTEAFFGQGTRLTVV.

V gene TRBV19 combines with J gene TRBJ2-3; 10 positions agree with TRBD2. The V gene end was trimmed by 3 bases and the J gene end by 2 bases; junction bases not matched to a gene: 11. The V gene's germline CDR1 is LNHDA and CDR2 SQIVND (reference sequence). This CDR3 contains 18 residues. The CDR3 coding sequence is TGTGCCAGTAGTATGGTCCTAGCTAGCGGGGGTACCACAGATACGCAGTATTTT. Its translation is CASSMVLASGGTTDTQYF.

The chain links TRBV2 to TRBJ2-3, with TRBD2 matching over 12 bases. This CDR3 comprises 16 residues. Germline-derived CDR1 and CDR2 are SNHLY and FYNNEI. The junction had 9 bases not matched to a gene; V was cut back by 6 bases and J by 5 bases. CDR3 coding DNA: TGTGCCAGCAGCGGGAGGGTACTAGCGGGGGGAGATACGCAGTATTTT. Residues: CASSGRVLAGGDTQYF.

This clone turned up a few times. This chain connects TRBV9 to TRBJ2-5; D remains ambiguous. Germline V gives CDR1 SGDLS, CDR2 YYNGEE. The CDR3 totals 13 residues. The germline V and J ends were trimmed by 0 bases and 5 bases, with 8 bases remaining between them. The CDR3 loop reads CASSVAHSETQYF. The CDR3, as DNA: TGTGCCAGCAGCGTAGCTCACTCCGAGACCCAGTACTTC.

The chain recombines TRBV19 with TRBJ1-1; D may be TRBD1 (5 bases). The V and J ends lost 3 bases and 3 bases respectively, with 8 bases between them. The CDR3 covers 13 residues. Germline V lookup: CDR1 LNHDA, CDR2 SQIVND (reference sequence). As DNA, the CDR3 is TGTGCCAGTAGTATTTGGGGGGACACTGAAGCTTTCTTT. Protein product: CASSIWGDTEAFF.

This chain links TRBV7-9 with TRBJ2-7; 10 positions match TRBD1. The germline CDR1 and CDR2 sequences are SEHNR and FQNEAQ (reference sequence). Trimming cost V 4 bases and J 1 base; bases outside gene matches: 1. This CDR3 contains 14 residues. CDR3 nucleotide sequence: TGTGCCAGCAGCTGGGGACAGGGGTCCTACGAGCAGTACTTC. As protein: CASSWGQGSYEQYF.

The chain has TRBV2 and TRBJ1-1; 9 positions match TRBD1. From germline, CDR1 is SNHLY and CDR2 FYNNEI. With V trimmed by 4 bases and J by 1 base, 4 bases remained unmatched. The length of the CDR3 is 15 residues. The CDR3 is CASSATGGGNTEAFF. CDR3 coding DNA: TGTGCCAGCAGTGCGACAGGGGGTGGGAACACTGAAGCTTTCTTT. Variable domain in full (rest from reference TRBV2 and TRBJ1-1): EPEVTQTPSHQVTQMGQEVILRCVPISNHLYFYWYRQILGQKVEFLVSFYNNEISEKSEIFDDQFSVERPDGSNFTLKIRSTKLEDSAMYFCASSATGGGNTEAFFGQGTRLTVV.

Ten or more counts support this clone. The CDR3 protein is CATTAAMFGNQPQHF. The CDR3 region has the DNA TGTGCCACCACGGCAGCCATGTTCGGGAATCAGCCCCAGCATTTT. The chain has TRBV6-5 and TRBJ1-5, with D unresolved. The V and J ends lost 10 bases and 4 bases respectively, with 20 bases between them. This CDR3 contains 15 residues. The germline V gene encodes CDR1 MNHEY and CDR2 SVGAGI.

The chain combines TRBV18 with TRBJ1-1, with TRBD1 as a possible D gene (5 bases). V was trimmed by 3 bases and J by 3 bases, leaving 11 bases between them. This CDR3 region has 14 residues. Germline V gives CDR1 KGHSH, CDR2 LQKENI. CDR3 sequence reads: CASSPQGGDTEAFF. In DNA form, the CDR3 reads TGTGCCAGCTCACCCCAGGGTGGTGACACTGAAGCTTTCTTT.

This chain uses TRBV5-4 with TRBJ2-5, with no clear D. Trimming shortened V by 5 bases and J by 4 bases, and 18 bases separated the two germline ends. This CDR3 has 15 residues. From germline, CDR1 is SGHNT and CDR2 YYREEE (reference sequence). The CDR3 here is CASRLRSDPRETQYF. Written as DNA, the CDR3 is TGTGCCAGCAGGCTTCGCAGCGACCCAAGAGAGACCCAGTACTTC.

The chain joins TRBV3-1 (or the pseudogene TRBV3-2) to TRBJ2-1, with 7 bases lining up with TRBD2. V trimming: 4 bases; J trimming: 4 bases; junction bases outside the gene matches: 4. The CDR3 runs to 14 residues. Germline V gives CDR1 LGHDT, CDR2 YNNKEL (reference sequence). This chain's CDR3 is CASSRALAYNEQFF. The DNA of the CDR3 is TGTGCCAGCAGCCGGGCACTAGCGTACAATGAGCAGTTCTTC.

The genes are TRBV20-1 and TRBJ2-1, with TRBD2 matching 11 bases. CDR1 is DFQATT, CDR2 SNEGSKA, per germline (reference sequence). Trimming at V came to 3 bases and at J to 9 bases, leaving 13 bases not matched to a gene. The CDR3 extends over 16 amino acids. The CDR3 sequence is CSASSGGAPIGGEQFF. CDR3 bases: TGCAGTGCTAGTAGCGGGGGGGCCCCGATTGGTGGTGAGCAGTTCTTC.

This chain joins TRBV29-1 and TRBJ2-7; a possible D gene is TRBD1 (6 bases). V was shortened by 7 bases and J by 3 bases, with 13 bases between the two germline ends. Per the germline V gene, CDR1 is SQVTM and CDR2 is ANQGSEA. The length of the CDR3 is 12 residues. The CDR3 DNA follows: TGCAGCGCCTGGGACAAAAACTACGAGCAGTACTTC. It is translated as CSAWDKNYEQYF.

The gene calls are TRBV27 and TRBJ1-6, with D hard to call. V lost 6 bases, J lost 6 bases, and 9 bases lay in between. CDR3 size: 13 residues. Germline values: CDR1 MNHEY, CDR2 SMNVEV (reference sequence). DNA for the CDR3: TGTGCCAGCAGCCTACTAGGTAATTCACCCCTCCACTTT. It encodes CASSLLGNSPLHF.

The gene calls are TRBV9 and TRBJ2-7; TRBD1 is a possible D gene (5 bases). There are 14 residues in the CDR3. V lost 3 bases and J 5 bases, leaving 15 bases between the germline ends. Germline CDR1 is SGDLS and CDR2 is YYNGEE. In nucleotides, the CDR3 is TGTGCCAGCAGCGCGGGCAGGGTAATCGACGAGCAGTACTTC. It translates to CASSAGRVIDEQYF.

The chain recombines TRBV20-1 with TRBJ2-3, with TRBD2 as a possible D gene (7 bases). Trimming removed 3 bases from V and 2 bases from J, with 18 bases in between. The CDR3 loop spans 16 amino acids. From germline, CDR1 is DFQATT and CDR2 SNEGSKA (reference sequence). CDR3 region: CSASERTGGDTDTQYF. The CDR3 region has the DNA TGCAGTGCTAGTGAGCGTACGGGGGGCGACACAGATACGCAGTATTTT.

The rearrangement links TRBV15 to TRBJ1-3; 9 bases align to TRBD1. V lost 9 bases to trimming and J lost 0 bases; unmatched junction nucleotides: 6. The CDR3 is 15 residues long. Germline CDR1 LNHNV, CDR2 YYDKDF (reference sequence). CDR3 coding DNA: TGTGCCACTAGGGGACAGGGCTTCTCTGGAAACACCATATATTTT. Encoded protein: CATRGQGFSGNTIYF.

The genes are TRBV9 and TRBJ2-3, with D possibly matching TRBD2 (7 bases). Between the trimmed V and J ends, which lost 0 bases and 9 bases, there was a span of 11 bases. CDR1 is SGDLS, CDR2 YYNGEE, per germline. The CDR3 totals 13 residues. CDR3 in amino acids: CASSVERGATQYF. The CDR3 DNA sequence: TGTGCCAGCAGCGTAGAACGGGGGGCGACGCAGTATTTT. Combining the CDR3 with reference TRBV9 and TRBJ2-3 gives the whole variable domain DSGVTQTPKHLITATGQRVTLRCSPRSGDLSVYWYQQSLDQGLQFLIQYYNGEERAKGNILERFSAQQFPDLHSELNLSSLELGDSALYFCASSVERGATQYFGPGTRLTVL.

This clone was seen once. The V gene is TRBV5-1, the J gene TRBJ1-2; D remains ambiguous. The V end was cut by 1 base, the J end by 8 bases, with 18 bases between. The CDR3 is 15 residues long. Germline lookup yields CDR1 SGHRS and CDR2 YFSETQ. CDR3 sequence: CASSLNSLRVYGYTF. In nucleotides, the CDR3 is TGCGCCAGCAGCTTGAACTCCCTGAGGGTCTACGGCTACACCTTC.